This TCR beta chain emerged from a study of blood T cell repertoires in COVID-19. At the level of the study: T cells, B-cell-depleted T cells, or PBMCs provided the cDNA or gDNA that served as material.

This clone was detected only once. Original processing methods: Nucleated cell number was recorded as an estimate derived from reference gene primer amplification. Produced via immunoSEQ multiplex PCR; TCRdb's table is partial and in-frame only. The V and J calls and clone size come from that table; D and trimming were worked out from the DNA. Among around 60,000 clones listed, roughly 86% were seen once. Trimming cost V 6 bases and J 8 bases, with 20 bases left between them. Germline loops: CDR1 KGHSH, CDR2 LQKENI. The CDR3 spans 15 residues. The sequenced sample was peripheral blood. The V call is TRBV18, the J call TRBJ2-1; perhaps TRBD2 as D (6 bases). The clonotype comes from a man in his fifties or sixties with active COVID-19. The CDR3 bases are TGTGCCAGCTCGGACGGGACCACGTCGGGGGATGAGCAGTTCTTC. Translating it yields CASSDGTTSGDEQFF.